A selection of T cell receptor beta chains follows, all from one sample in a study of T cells in Graves' hyperthyroidism and ophthalmopathy. TCRdb itself ran the multiplex PCR reads through MiXCR, one entry per CDR3 protein. The sample lists roughly 98,000 distinct CDR3 sequences, approximately 42% occurring once. Sequencing used peripheral blood or thyroid tissue (not recorded which). The receptor set was obtained from a woman in her 30s with Graves' hyperthyroidism. CDR3s include the opening cysteine and the closing phenylalanine or tryptophan. The order of the fields is D gene, V gene, CDR3 protein. A D gene is named only where the DNA matches it firmly.

TRBD1,TRBV7-6,CASSPGGRTEAFF
TRBD1,TRBV5-4,CASSVTGGYEQYF
TRBD1,TRBV7-9,CASSLYRGNSPLHF
NA,TRBV5-1,CASSPEPRTYEQYF
NA,TRBV5-1,CASRGELFF
TRBD1,TRBV7-9,CASSFTGDSYEQYF
NA,TRBV10-3,CAIRRDTLGEQYF
NA,TRBV6-6,CASSYGQGQPQHF
TRBD2,TRBV20-1,CSASQRTSGRHEQYF
NA,TRBV18,CASSQTSNQPQHF
NA,TRBV7-3,CASSLRLGAGAWYEQYF
TRBD1,TRBV5-1,CASSQWDRAETQYF
NA,TRBV20-1,CSASRLNHEQYF
NA,TRBV20-1,CSALRWYRLKSTDTQYF
NA,TRBV6-6,CASSPGPIHLHF
TRBD1,TRBV5-1,CASRPGTASSYEQYF
TRBD1,TRBV12-3/TRBV12-4,CASSARQGNTEAFF
TRBD1,TRBV18,CASSPSGDRVLYEQYF
NA,TRBV19,CAGSSSQETQYF
TRBD1,TRBV7-9,CASSSGGFYGNTIYF
TRBD1,TRBV7-2,CASSSRQGSLHF
NA,TRBV5-1,CASSGAGREEETQYF
NA,TRBV20-1,CSASSAETQYF
TRBD1,TRBV7-6,CASSSGTASSYGYTF
NA,TRBV3-1,CASSQGAGHQPQHF
NA,TRBV7-8,CASILGAPRIYTQYF
NA,TRBV6-6,CASSHSGPVGYSNQPQHF
TRBD1,TRBV24-1,CATMGDSPYEQYF
TRBD2,TRBV24-1,CATSDVAGWAEETQYF
NA,TRBV28,CASSLRFGYGGTEAFF
NA,TRBV10-3,CAISVHSSNYGYTF
TRBD1,TRBV9,CASSKGTGNEKLFF
TRBD2,TRBV7-3,CASSPGLAGYQTQYF
NA,TRBV14,CASSQGLQYGYTF
TRBD1,TRBV2,CASTRTGRNTEAFF
TRBD2,TRBV20-1,CSAREREGRETQYF
NA,TRBV5-8,CASSLRGLTEPLHF
NA,TRBV10-3,CAREWNSGNTIYF
NA,TRBV7-2,CASSFGLGVYEQYF
TRBD1,TRBV12-3/TRBV12-4,CASNPTGQETQYF
TRBD1,TRBV4-1,CASNNLGQALNTEAFF
NA,TRBV2,CASSPGTSSSYEQYF
NA,TRBV28,CASSFPGDKHTYEQYF
TRBD1,TRBV20-1,CSAQTGGRGEKLFF
TRBD1,TRBV10-3,CAISHRDRVYEQYF
TRBD1,TRBV12-5,CASGARTGSDQPQHF
NA,TRBV15,CATSREIGRGGYGYTF
TRBD2,TRBV3-1,CASSQGAGTSGSTYEQYF
NA,TRBV5-1,CASSLGQAADEQYF
TRBD1,TRBV18,CASSPPGQGAETQYF
NA,TRBV5-1,CASSFSTGLMTTNEKLFF
NA,TRBV20-1,CSASPQGSPYEQYF
TRBD1,TRBV5-1,CTSRTGALTDTQYF